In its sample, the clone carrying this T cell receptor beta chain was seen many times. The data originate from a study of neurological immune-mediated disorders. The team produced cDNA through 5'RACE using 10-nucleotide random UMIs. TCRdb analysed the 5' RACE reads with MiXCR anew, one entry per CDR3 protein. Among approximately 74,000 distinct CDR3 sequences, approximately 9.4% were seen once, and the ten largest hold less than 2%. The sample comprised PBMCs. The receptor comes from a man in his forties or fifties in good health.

In DNA form, the CDR3 reads TGTGCCAGCAGTTCCCCCAACACCGGGGAGCTGTTTTTT. Residues: CASSSPNTGELFF. The gene calls are TRBV7-3 and TRBJ2-2; D unclear. The CDR3 loop spans 13 amino acids. V was pared by 6 bases and J by 2 bases, with 7 bases between. CDR1 is SGHTA, CDR2 FQGTGA, per germline.